Below, 7 T cell receptor beta chains from the same sample are listed, as sequenced in a study of T cell responses to AZD1222 COVID-19 vaccine. Data came from immunoSEQ multiplex PCR; TCRdb stores just in-frame clones and leaves some out. The table shows around 84,000 clones, with almost 90% occurring only once. Sequencing was performed on peripheral blood, taken on day 0 of MenACWY control vaccination. The receptor set was obtained from an adult in good health.

The gene calls are TRBV5-5 and TRBJ2-2; D possibly uses TRBD1 or TRBD2 (5 bases each). Germline lookup yields CDR1 SGHKS and CDR2 YYEKEE (reference sequence). The CDR3 has 16 amino acids. The ends were cut back, 4 bases at V and 1 base at J, with 14 bases in the middle. CDR3 nucleotide sequence: TGTGCCAGCAGCCTGAACCGGGACGGGAACACCGGGGAGCTGTTTTTT. It translates to CASSLNRDGNTGELFF. The whole variable domain, filled in from reference TRBV5-5 and TRBJ2-2, reads DAGVTQSPTHLIKTRGQQVTLRCSPISGHKSVSWYQQVLGQGPQFIFQYYEKEERGRGNFPDRFSARQFPNYSSELNVNALLLGDSALYLCASSLNRDGNTGELFFGEGSRLTVL.

The chain is built from TRBV5-1 and TRBJ2-5; TRBD1 aligns across 12 bases. CDR1 SGHRS and CDR2 YFSETQ come from the germline V gene. The CDR3 totals 15 residues. V gave up 4 bases and J gave up 4 bases; unmatched junction bases: 5. The CDR3 here is CASSHRDRGLETQYF. For the CDR3, the DNA is TGCGCCAGCAGCCACCGGGACAGGGGGCTAGAGACCCAGTACTTC.

This clone is a singleton in its sample. The genes are TRBV24-1 and TRBJ2-3, with D unclear. Germline assignment: CDR1 KGHDR and CDR2 SFDVKD. Trimming stripped 9 bases from V and 6 bases from J, with 9 bases between. The CDR3 consists of 11 residues. This chain's CDR3 is CATRTRDTQYF. DNA for the CDR3: TGTGCCACCCGAACACGGGATACGCAGTATTTT.

This rearrangement joins TRBV6-5 to TRBJ2-5, with unresolved D. The CDR3 has 13 residues. Trimming removed 6 bases at V and 4 bases at J, with 12 bases between. Germline CDR1 is MNHEY and CDR2 is SVGAGI. The CDR3 DNA follows: TGTGCCAGCAGAGGTGGGATAGGAGAGACCCAGTACTTC. Its protein product is CASRGGIGETQYF.

V gene TRBV7-9 combines with J gene TRBJ1-4; D gene uncertain. Germline V gives CDR1 SEHNR, CDR2 FQNEAQ (reference sequence). The CDR3 is 14 amino acids. The ends were cut back, 1 base at V and 0 bases at J, with 3 bases in the middle. CDR3 nucleotides: TGTGCCAGCAGCTTAGGGGCAACTAATGAAAAACTGTTTTTT. It translates to CASSLGATNEKLFF.

CDR3 nucleotides: TGTGCCAGCAGTTCAGGGACAGGGAACACCGGGGAGCTGTTTTTT. Amino acid sequence: CASSSGTGNTGELFF. The chain combines TRBV6-2 or TRBV6-3 with TRBJ2-2; 8 bases fit TRBD1. This CDR3 is 15 amino acids long. Germline V gene data show CDR1 as MNHEY and CDR2 as SVGEGT. V lost 4 bases to trimming and J lost 1 base; unmatched junction nucleotides: 2.

This clone appeared a single time. In nucleotides, the CDR3 is TGTGCCAGCTTCTTGCAGGGAAACACCGGGGAGCTGTTTTTT. As protein: CASFLQGNTGELFF. The rearrangement uses TRBV7-8 and TRBJ2-2, with D possibly matching TRBD1 (5 bases). The germline CDR1 and CDR2 sequences are SGHVS and FQNEAQ. The CDR3 length is 14 residues. Trimming took 8 bases from V and 2 from J, leaving 12 bases between them. Looking up the rest from reference TRBV7-8 and TRBJ2-2 gives the full variable domain: GAGVSQSPRYKVAKRGQDVALRCDPISGHVSLFWYQQALGQGPEFLTYFQNEAQLDKSGLPSDRFFAERPEGSVSTLKIQRTQQEDSAVYLCASFLQGNTGELFFGEGSRLTVL.